Reported below is one T cell receptor beta chain. The record originates from a study of blood T cell repertoires in COVID-19. Study details: Collection of acute and convalescent COVID-19 samples took place in the United States, Italy and Spain. PBMCs, B-cell-depleted T cells, or T cells provided the cDNA or gDNA that made up the material.

The CDR3 is 16 residues long. Germline loops: CDR1 KGHSH, CDR2 LQKENI. V was pared by 2 bases and J by 4 bases, with 15 bases between. In the original processing: Reference gene primer amplification in the assay estimated nucleated cell counts. TCRdb's table, derived via immunoSEQ multiplex PCR, lists solely in-frame clones and lacks some. The V and J calls and the clone size are those of that table, but D and trimming were determined from the DNA. In the table there are under 200,000 clones, about four fifths of which are singletons. Sequencing was performed on peripheral blood. The rearrangement joins TRBV18 to TRBJ1-3, with D possibly matching TRBD1 (6 bases). This receptor was taken from a man in his sixties or seventies with active or convalescent COVID-19. The CDR3 protein is CASSPDAGTYGNTIYF. CDR3 nucleotides: TGTGCCAGCTCACCAGACGCCGGGACATACGGAAACACCATATATTTT.